A single sample gave rise to the 14 T cell receptor beta chains below, sequenced in a study of a mutant IDH1 vaccine in newly diagnosed glioma. Produced via immunoSEQ multiplex PCR; TCRdb's table is partial and in-frame only. Here the sample spans 25,000 to 35,000 clones, approximately 80% being singletons. As for time point: baseline, week 1 (first vaccination visit). Stated treatment: pre-vaccination baseline after standard-of-care therapy. The sample was PBMCs, taken from a glioma patient treated with radiotherapy, temozolomide or both. These receptors came from a young man with glioma.

The chain recombines TRBV30 with TRBJ1-1; D is perhaps TRBD1 (5 bases). The CDR3 has 12 amino acids. Trimming stripped 6 bases from V and 6 bases from J, with 14 bases between. Germline V gene lookup returns CDR1 GTSNPN and CDR2 SVGIG (reference sequence). CDR3 nucleotides: TGTGCCTGCCGGGGGGGGGTCCCTGAAGCTTTCTTT. Its protein product is CACRGGVPEAFF.

This clone has a single count. The chain recombines TRBV5-1 with TRBJ2-3, with TRBD1 identical over 7 bases. The CDR3 consists of 16 residues. V gave up 0 bases and J gave up 0 bases; unmatched junction bases: 4. The V gene's germline CDR1 is SGHRS and CDR2 YFSETQ. For the CDR3, the DNA is TGCGCCAGCAGCTTGGATATGGGACAGAGCACAGATACGCAGTATTTT. Translated: CASSLDMGQSTDTQYF.

In DNA, the CDR3 is TGCAGCGTCTCTTTCCAAGAGACCCAGTACTTC. This encodes CSVSFQETQYF. J is TRBJ2-5 and V is TRBV29-1; D gene ambiguous. The ends were cut back, 6 bases at V and 1 base at J, with 6 bases in the middle. The CDR3 consists of 11 residues. Germline assignment: CDR1 SQVTM and CDR2 ANQGSEA.

The chain carries TRBV2 and TRBJ1-1; TRBD1 is a possible D gene (6 bases). Germline V gives CDR1 SNHLY, CDR2 FYNNEI. There are 12 residues in the CDR3. The germline V and J ends were trimmed by 9 bases and 3 bases, with 11 bases remaining between them. The CDR3 bases are TGTGCCAGTGGAACAGGGTACACTGAAGCTTTCTTT. This codes for CASGTGYTEAFF.

This sequence joins TRBV10-3 and TRBJ2-1, with 14 bases fitting TRBD2. CDR3 length equals 22 residues. CDR1 and CDR2 from the germline V gene are ENHRY and SYGVKD. The trim removed 6 bases at V and 3 bases at J, leaving 22 bases unmatched. CDR3 sequence (DNA): TGTGCCATCAGCGATGGCCTGTGGGGGACTAGCGGGAGTGGGAGCTTCTACAATGAGCAGTTCTTC. This encodes CAISDGLWGTSGSGSFYNEQFF.

This chain joins TRBV19 and TRBJ1-2; D uncertain. Trimming stripped 4 bases from V and 8 bases from J, with 8 bases between. The CDR3 is made up of 11 amino acids. Germline V lookup: CDR1 LNHDA, CDR2 SQIVND (reference sequence). For the CDR3, the DNA is TGTGCCAGTAGTAACCGTCTGGGCTACACCTTC. Its protein is CASSNRLGYTF.

This chain uses TRBV6-5 with TRBJ1-1; D ambiguous. Trimming left V 6 bases short and J 11 bases short, with 13 bases between. The germline V gene encodes CDR1 MNHEY and CDR2 SVGAGI. The CDR3 sequence is 11 residues long. In DNA form, the CDR3 reads TGTGCCAGCAGCGCCGGTCTGAATGCTTTCTTT. This encodes CASSAGLNAFF.

The rearrangement joins TRBV27 to TRBJ1-1; D is undetermined. The V gene's germline CDR1 is MNHEY and CDR2 SMNVEV (reference sequence). This CDR3 has 13 amino acids. The V gene lost 1 base and the J gene lost 0 bases, with 3 bases spanning the gap. This CDR3 is CASSLYLNTEAFF. CDR3 DNA: TGTGCCAGCAGTTTATATTTGAACACTGAAGCTTTCTTT.

This sequence joins TRBV6-5 and TRBJ2-3; 10 bases fit TRBD2. Per the germline V gene, CDR1 is MNHEY and CDR2 is SVGAGI. CDR3 length: 16 amino acids. V trimming: 2 bases; J trimming: 4 bases; junction bases outside the gene matches: 6. CDR3 DNA: TGTGCCAGCAGTTACGATCTAGCGGGAGAGGCAGATACGCAGTATTTT. It encodes CASSYDLAGEADTQYF.

The chain has TRBV7-8 and TRBJ2-2; 11 bases map to TRBD1. The length of the CDR3 is 15 residues. Germline V gene lookup returns CDR1 SGHVS and CDR2 FQNEAQ. J gave up 7 bases and V 6 bases, and 7 bases lay outside the gene matches. The CDR3: CASRGTGGTGGELFF. The CDR3 DNA reads as TGTGCCAGCAGGGGGACAGGGGGAACTGGCGGGGAGCTGTTTTTT.

V usage is TRBV7-6 and J usage is TRBJ2-7; D might be TRBD2 (6 bases). CDR1 is SGHVS and CDR2 is FNYEAQ in the germline V gene. This CDR3 is built from 17 residues. V shed 5 bases and J shed 2 bases, with 22 bases lying between them. CDR3 in amino acids: CASSQRATAELPYEQYF. The DNA of the CDR3 is TGTGCCAGCAGCCAGCGGGCCACCGCGGAACTCCCCTACGAGCAGTACTTC.

V and J are TRBV30 and TRBJ1-1; 7 bases map to TRBD1. The length of the CDR3 is 14 residues. The germline gives CDR1 GTSNPN, CDR2 SVGIG (reference sequence). V shed 1 base, J shed 6 bases, and the junction held 8 bases outside the gene matches. In DNA form, the CDR3 reads TGTGCCTGGAGTGAGAGGGGGCGAAGGGCTGAAGCTTTCTTT. Protein sequence: CAWSERGRRAEAFF. The full variable domain, its missing parts supplied by reference TRBV30 and TRBJ1-1, is SQTIHQWPATLVQPVGSPLSLECTVEGTSNPNLYWYRQAAGRGLQLLFYSVGIGQISSEVPQNLSASRPQDRQFILSSKKLLLSDSGFYLCAWSERGRRAEAFFGQGTRLTVV.

The genes are TRBV6-5 and TRBJ2-7; 9 positions agree with TRBD1. The CDR3 has 15 residues. J gave up 3 bases and V 5 bases, and 8 bases lay outside the gene matches. Germline V gene lookup returns CDR1 MNHEY and CDR2 SVGAGI. The DNA of the CDR3 is TGTGCCAGCAGTACCAGACAGGGGGTGAGCTACGAGCAGTACTTC. Protein product: CASSTRQGVSYEQYF.

The V gene is TRBV19, the J gene TRBJ2-2; tentatively, D is TRBD2 (6 bases). This CDR3 region has 12 residues. V was pared by 4 bases and J by 6 bases, with 6 bases between. Germline assignment: CDR1 LNHDA and CDR2 SQIVND (reference sequence). The CDR3 here is CASSREAGELFF. The CDR3 region has the DNA TGTGCCAGTAGTAGGGAGGCCGGGGAGCTGTTTTTT.